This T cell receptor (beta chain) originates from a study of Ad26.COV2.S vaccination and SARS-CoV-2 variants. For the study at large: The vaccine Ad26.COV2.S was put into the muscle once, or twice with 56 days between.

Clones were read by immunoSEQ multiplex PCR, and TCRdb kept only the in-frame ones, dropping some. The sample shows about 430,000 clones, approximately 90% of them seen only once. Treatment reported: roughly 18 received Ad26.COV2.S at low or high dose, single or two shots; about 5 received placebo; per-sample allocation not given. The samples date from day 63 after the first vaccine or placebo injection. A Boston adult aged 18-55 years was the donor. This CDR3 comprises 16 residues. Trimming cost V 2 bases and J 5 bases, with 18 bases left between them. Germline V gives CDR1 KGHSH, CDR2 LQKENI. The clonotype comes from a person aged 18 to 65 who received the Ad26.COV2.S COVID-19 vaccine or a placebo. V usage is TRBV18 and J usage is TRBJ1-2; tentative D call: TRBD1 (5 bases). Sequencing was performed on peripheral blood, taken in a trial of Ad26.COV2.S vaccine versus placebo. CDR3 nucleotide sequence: TGTGCCAGCTCACCATGGGAGGTTCCGCGGGGGTATGGCTACACCTTC. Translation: CASSPWEVPRGYGYTF.